This T cell receptor beta chain was found in a study of blood T cell repertoires in COVID-19. Study as a whole: Researchers got acute and convalescent COVID-19 samples from the United States, Italy and Spain. T cells, B-cell-depleted T cells, or PBMCs supplied cDNA or gDNA.

In the source study's methods: How many nucleated cells were present was estimated from reference gene primer amplification. TCRdb's copy holds only in-frame clones and misses some; the assay was immunoSEQ multiplex PCR. That table gives V, J and clone size, and the DNA gave D and trimming. The sample includes more than 95,000 clones, approximately 68% of them seen just once. CDR3 size: 15 residues. J lost 2 bases, V lost 4 bases, and 8 bases had no gene match. Germline CDR1 MNHEY, CDR2 SVGAGI. This clone was picked up a small number of times. The clonotype was recovered from a woman aged 70 to 79 with acute or convalescent COVID-19. This chain joins TRBV6-5 and TRBJ2-7; 7 nucleotides align to TRBD1. The material sequenced was peripheral blood. The CDR3 nucleotides read TGTGCCAGCAGTTCCGGGACAGCCTCTCCCTACGAGCAGTACTTC. Amino acids: CASSSGTASPYEQYF.